The 30 T cell receptor beta chains reported below all come from one sample, sequenced in a study of CD8 T cells in ankylosing spondylitis. From the 5' RACE reads, TCRdb called clonotypes with MiXCR, one entry per CDR3 protein. The sample lists about 180,000 distinct CDR3 sequences; approximately 9% were seen once. The sample taken for sequencing was blood, either unsorted or a sorted T cell fraction (not recorded which). The receptors stem from a female donor with ankylosing spondylitis or in good health (not recorded which).

This chain joins TRBV7-2 and TRBJ2-1, with unresolved D. Germline assignment: CDR1 SGHTA and CDR2 FQGNSA. The V and J ends lost 3 bases and 7 bases respectively, with 13 bases between them. The CDR3 sequence is 14 residues long. The CDR3 loop is CASSFERFSNEQFF. In DNA form, the CDR3 reads TGTGCCAGCAGCTTCGAGAGGTTTTCGAATGAGCAGTTCTTC.

V is TRBV27 and J is TRBJ1-5; a possible D gene is TRBD1 (5 bases). V lost 3 bases and J lost 4, with 10 bases in between. The CDR3 sequence is 14 residues long. Germline CDR1 MNHEY, CDR2 SMNVEV (reference sequence). CDR3 bases: TGTGCCAGCAGTTTTGGGACCGCGAATCAGCCCCAGCATTTT. This sequence encodes CASSFGTANQPQHF.

The rearrangement joins TRBV4-2 to TRBJ2-1, with TRBD2 matching over 10 bases. The CDR3 extends over 18 amino acids. Germline V gives CDR1 LGHNA, CDR2 YNFKEQ. The V and J ends lost 0 bases and 9 bases, in that order; junction bases with no gene match: 14. As DNA, the CDR3 is TGTGCCAGCAGCCAAGATCCGAGACTAGCGGGCCCCCGGGGTGAGCAGTTCTTC. Translated: CASSQDPRLAGPRGEQFF.

The genes are TRBV9 and TRBJ1-1; no clear D. The V and J ends lost 3 bases and 1 base respectively, with 10 bases between them. The CDR3 is made up of 14 amino acids. Germline V gene lookup returns CDR1 SGDLS and CDR2 YYNGEE. CDR3 in DNA: TGTGCCAGCAGCGCCCCACACCAGAACACTGAAGCTTTCTTT. This gives the protein CASSAPHQNTEAFF. Full variable domain (outside the CDR3, taken from reference TRBV9 and TRBJ1-1): DSGVTQTPKHLITATGQRVTLRCSPRSGDLSVYWYQQSLDQGLQFLIQYYNGEERAKGNILERFSAQQFPDLHSELNLSSLELGDSALYFCASSAPHQNTEAFFGQGTRLTVV.

This clonotype was detected only a few times. The chain has TRBV6-2 or TRBV6-3 and TRBJ2-7; D may be TRBD2 (6 bases). Germline assignment: CDR1 MNHEY and CDR2 SVGEGT. This CDR3 has 15 amino acids. V was clipped by 3 bases and J by 1 base, with 13 bases between them. CDR3 sequence reads: CASSYSTGASYEQYF. The CDR3 DNA reads TGTGCCAGCAGTTATTCAACGGGAGCATCCTACGAGCAGTACTTC.

The sample holds many counts of this clonotype. This chain connects TRBV27 to TRBJ1-1, with D maybe TRBD1 (6 bases). The CDR3 loop spans 13 amino acids. V gave up 6 bases and J gave up 4 bases, with 12 bases separating them. Looked up from germline, CDR1 is MNHEY and CDR2 is SMNVEV (reference sequence). CDR3 bases: TGTGCCAGCAGCCCCCAGGGGAGCACTGAAGCTTTCTTT. This encodes CASSPQGSTEAFF.

The V gene is TRBV7-9, the J gene TRBJ2-1; no clear D. The CDR3 sequence is 15 residues long. V lost 5 bases to trimming and J lost 0 bases, with 11 bases between them. Germline-derived CDR1 and CDR2 are SEHNR and FQNEAQ (reference sequence). The CDR3 coding sequence is TGTGCCAGCAGCCCAGTGGGTACCTCCTACAATGAGCAGTTCTTC. This gives the protein CASSPVGTSYNEQFF. Full variable domain (outside the CDR3, taken from reference TRBV7-9 and TRBJ2-1): DTGVSQNPRHKITKRGQNVTFRCDPISEHNRLYWYRQTLGQGPEFLTYFQNEAQLEKSRLLSDRFSAERPKGSFSTLEIQRTEQGDSAMYLCASSPVGTSYNEQFFGPGTRLTVL.

The chain combines TRBV6-1 with TRBJ2-1; D remains ambiguous. Trimming cost V 6 bases and J 6 bases, with 15 bases left between them. CDR3 length: 14 amino acids. Germline CDR1 reads MNHNS; CDR2 reads SASEGT. CDR3 in amino acids: CASRPRAVRNEQFF. The CDR3 coding sequence is TGTGCCAGCAGACCTAGGGCCGTGCGCAATGAGCAGTTCTTC.

This clonotype has at least ten counts. The chain carries TRBV29-1 and TRBJ2-7, with a possible D match to TRBD2 (6 bases). V shed 3 bases and J shed 3 bases, with 12 bases lying between them. The CDR3 is 13 residues long. Germline CDR1 and CDR2: SQVTM and ANQGSEA. CDR3 nucleotide sequence: TGCAGCGTTGAGGAGGGGATGGGCTACGAGCAGTACTTC. It specifies CSVEEGMGYEQYF.

This clonotype was observed a handful of times. This CDR3 reads CAWSELGTGVNFGYTF. CDR3 DNA: TGTGCCTGGAGCGAACTCGGGACAGGGGTTAATTTTGGCTACACCTTC. The chain is built from TRBV30 and TRBJ1-2; 10 bases align to TRBD1. Germline V gives CDR1 GTSNPN, CDR2 SVGIG (reference sequence). The CDR3 spans 16 residues. The V gene end was trimmed by 3 bases and the J gene end by 7 bases; junction bases not matched to a gene: 14.

The table lists this clonotype with a few counts. The chain has TRBV7-2 and TRBJ2-3; D perhaps matches TRBD2 (6 bases). The germline V gene has CDR1 SGHTA and CDR2 FQGNSA. The CDR3 contains 17 residues. Trimming cost V 5 bases and J 6 bases, with 24 bases left between them. CDR3 sequence (DNA): TGTGCCAGCAGCAGACCCCGAAACGGGCCTGGGGGGGATACGCAGTATTTT. It specifies CASSRPRNGPGGDTQYF.

This clonotype has ten or more counts. This chain joins TRBV7-8 and TRBJ1-5, with unresolved D. With 5 bases removed from V and 3 bases from J, the gap between germline ends came to 17 bases. The germline V gene has CDR1 SGHVS and CDR2 FQNEAQ. The length of the CDR3 is 16 residues. The CDR3 sequence is CASSGRGGLYNQPQHF. The CDR3 bases are TGTGCCAGCAGCGGCCGAGGTGGGTTGTACAATCAGCCCCAGCATTTT.

The V gene is TRBV27, the J gene TRBJ2-1; the D gene is possibly TRBD2 (5 bases). The germline V gene encodes CDR1 MNHEY and CDR2 SMNVEV (reference sequence). V was shortened by 3 bases and J by 5 bases, with 8 bases between the two germline ends. The CDR3 is 13 residues long. The CDR3 region is CASSFPADNEQFF. The CDR3 DNA sequence: TGTGCCAGCAGTTTTCCAGCGGACAATGAGCAGTTCTTC.

In this sample, this clonotype turned up many times. The gene calls are TRBV4-3 and TRBJ1-2; a possible D gene is TRBD1 (5 bases). CDR3 length: 14 residues. The V end was cut by 0 bases, the J end by 7 bases, with 12 bases between. CDR1 and CDR2 (germline): LGHNA, YSLEER. In DNA, the CDR3 is TGCGCCAGCAGCCAAGATAGGGCAGGGTCTGGCTACACCTTC. The encoded protein is CASSQDRAGSGYTF.

This clonotype has only a few counts. The V call is TRBV25-1, the J call TRBJ1-3, with D unresolved. Per germline, CDR1 MGHDK and CDR2 SYGVNS. The CDR3 covers 12 residues. Trimming removed 0 bases from V and 4 bases from J, with 1 base in between. CDR3 nucleotide sequence: TGTGCCAGCAGTGAATACGGAAACACCATATATTTT. Translated, it gives CASSEYGNTIYF.

DNA of the CDR3: TGTGCCCTTCTTTTGAACAGGGAAACCCCCGACGAGCAGTACTTC. Encoded protein: CALLLNRETPDEQYF. The chain has TRBV30 and TRBJ2-7, with D perhaps matching TRBD1 (6 bases). The CDR3 is 15 amino acids. Germline V gives CDR1 GTSNPN, CDR2 SVGIG (reference sequence). Trimming stripped 8 bases from V and 5 bases from J, with 25 bases between.

This clonotype showed up many times. The gene calls are TRBV24-1 and TRBJ2-5; D remains ambiguous. CDR1 is KGHDR, CDR2 SFDVKD, per germline. The CDR3 runs to 14 residues. V was cut by 3 bases and J by 0 bases, with 7 bases left in between. This CDR3 reads CATSDGNYQETQYF. CDR3 DNA: TGTGCCACCAGTGATGGTAACTACCAAGAGACCCAGTACTTC.

The V gene is TRBV3-1, the J gene TRBJ2-3; 13 nucleotides agree with TRBD2. The germline CDR1 and CDR2 sequences are LGHDT and YNNKEL (reference sequence). Unmatched junction bases numbered 9, after V lost 0 bases and J lost 3 bases. This CDR3 has 19 residues. The CDR3 is CASSQDHGLAGAFTDTQYF. CDR3 sequence (DNA): TGTGCCAGCAGCCAAGATCATGGACTAGCGGGAGCGTTTACAGATACGCAGTATTTT.

This clonotype was counted at least ten times. V is TRBV7-9 and J is TRBJ2-3; 11 positions match TRBD2. The length of the CDR3 is 17 residues. Germline V lookup: CDR1 SEHNR, CDR2 FQNEAQ (reference sequence). V shed 5 bases, J shed 6 bases, and the junction held 13 bases outside the gene matches. CDR3 coding DNA: TGTGCCAGCAGCCCCCATAGCGGGAGGGCCGACTGGGATACGCAGTATTTT. Protein product: CASSPHSGRADWDTQYF.

This clonotype was counted a few times. The chain recombines TRBV12-3 or TRBV12-4 with TRBJ1-2, with a possible D match to TRBD1 (5 bases). V shed 6 bases and J shed 12 bases, with 14 bases lying between them. The CDR3 runs 11 residues. CDR3 nucleotides: TGTGCCAGCAGGATCGGGGGTAGGCACACCTTC. This translates into CASRIGGRHTF.

This clonotype was detected a few times. The chain uses TRBV9 and TRBJ2-1; no firm D call. Germline V gives CDR1 SGDLS, CDR2 YYNGEE. This CDR3 spans 13 amino acids. V was cut by 2 bases and J by 5 bases, with 8 bases left in between. The CDR3 loop reads CASSVAPHNEQFF. The CDR3, as DNA: TGTGCCAGCAGCGTTGCGCCTCACAATGAGCAGTTCTTC.

Ten or more counts support this clonotype. The rearrangement uses TRBV2 and TRBJ2-7; tentatively, D is TRBD1 (6 bases). This CDR3 comprises 15 residues. V lost 2 bases and J lost 0, with 11 bases in between. The V gene's germline CDR1 is SNHLY and CDR2 FYNNEI. CDR3 loop: CASSEYRESSYEQYF. The CDR3 DNA reads TGTGCCAGCAGTGAATACAGGGAGAGCTCCTACGAGCAGTACTTC.

The gene calls are TRBV6-1 and TRBJ1-3, with TRBD1 matching over 7 bases. With V trimmed by 6 bases and J by 1 base, 6 bases remained unmatched. This CDR3 has 15 residues. Germline-derived CDR1 and CDR2 are MNHNS and SASEGT. The CDR3 is CASSELGQSGNTIYF. DNA for the CDR3: TGTGCCAGCAGCGAACTGGGACAGTCTGGAAACACCATATATTTT.

This clonotype has a handful of counts. The gene calls are TRBV11-2 and TRBJ2-7; D is ambiguous. Deletions cut 8 bases from V and 2 bases from J, with 7 bases between. Germline CDR1 is SGHAT and CDR2 is FQNNGV. CDR3 length equals 11 residues. CDR3 coding DNA: TGTGCCAGCGGGCAGCCCTACGAGCAGTACTTC. The encoded protein is CASGQPYEQYF.

This clonotype was counted ten times or more. The chain uses TRBV5-4 and TRBJ2-7; 7 bases line up with TRBD2. Germline CDR1 SGHNT, CDR2 YYREEE (reference sequence). Trimming cost V 1 base and J 5 bases; bases outside gene matches: 9. The CDR3 is 15 residues long. The DNA for the CDR3 is TGTGCCAGCAGCTTGTGGCGGGAGAGGATCCACGAGCAGTACTTC. It is translated as CASSLWRERIHEQYF.

This clonotype was detected only a few times. The CDR3 DNA sequence: TGCGCCAGCAGCGTAGCGCTGGGGTTTGGCTACAATGAGCAGTTCTTC. As protein: CASSVALGFGYNEQFF. This chain links TRBV4-3 with TRBJ2-1; weak D call: TRBD2 (5 bases). Germline CDR1 reads LGHNA; CDR2 reads YSLEER. The CDR3 contains 16 residues. V gave up 5 bases and J gave up 3 bases, with 17 bases separating them.

The gene calls are TRBV15 and TRBJ2-1; tentatively, D is TRBD2 (7 bases). CDR3 length: 15 amino acids. V was trimmed by 0 bases and J by 4 bases, leaving 10 bases between them. In germline, CDR1 is LNHNV, CDR2 YYDKDF (reference sequence). CDR3 in DNA: TGTGCCACCAGCAGAGAGGGGGGGGCTTACAATGAGCAGTTCTTC. It is translated as CATSREGGAYNEQFF.

This clonotype has a handful of counts. The J gene is TRBJ2-7, the V gene TRBV27; D is unresolved. V shed 8 bases and J shed 3 bases, with 11 bases lying between them. CDR3 length: 12 residues. The V gene's germline CDR1 is MNHEY and CDR2 SMNVEV (reference sequence). The CDR3 sequence is CASVSGRYEQYF. For the CDR3, the DNA is TGTGCCAGCGTCTCCGGTCGCTACGAGCAGTACTTC.

V is TRBV7-2 and J is TRBJ2-1; D gene uncertain. V dropped 5 bases and J dropped 3 bases, with 11 bases sitting between them. Germline CDR1 SGHTA, CDR2 FQGNSA. This CDR3 comprises 14 residues. The CDR3 DNA reads TGTGCCAGCAGCCCCGGTTGGGGCTACAATGAGCAGTTCTTC. Translation: CASSPGWGYNEQFF.

In this sample, this clonotype turned up many times. V usage is TRBV21-1 and J usage is TRBJ2-2; TRBD1, the D gene given by the table, was not confirmed from the DNA. TRBV21-1 is reported as a pseudogene. The CDR3 runs to 17 residues. The CDR3 sequence: CASSKDPGRPFTGELFF. In DNA form, the CDR3 reads TGTGCCAGCAGCAAAGATCCCGGACGCCCCTTTACCGGGGAGCTGTTTTTT.